This record concerns one TCR beta chain sequence. The antigen is undetermined. These data originate in a study of T cells after yellow fever vaccination. Germline loops: CDR1 MNHNY, CDR2 SVGAGI (reference sequence). CDR3 size: 11 residues. V shed 7 bases and J shed 8 bases, with 9 bases lying between them. Whole-study findings and limits: On re-exposure, the response was weaker but peaked faster, at day 5 versus 15. Most primary-vaccination clones recurred post-booster (roughly 96% CD4, about 90% CD8). Abundant clonotypes (contaminants from the bulk population) could be present in FACS-sorted repertoires.

The TCR cDNA carried a universal primer site and UMIs from 5'RACE template switching. MiXCR, run by TCRdb on the 5' RACE reads, gives a single entry per CDR3 protein. The sample includes 450,000 to 600,000 distinct CDR3 sequences, approximately 15% of them seen just once. The chain carries TRBV6-6 and TRBJ2-1; D gene unclear. The source was PBMCs, collected on the day of the yellow fever booster vaccination. The origin of this receptor is a man aged 25 to 40 who received the YFV17D yellow fever vaccine. CDR3 nucleotide sequence: TGTGCCAGCAACGAAATCGATGAGCAGTTCTTC. This codes for CASNEIDEQFF.